This T cell receptor beta chain stems from a study of blood T cells in healthy people across ages. The study, taken as a whole, reports: Donor CMV status was unknown, possibly confounding expanded clonotype changes.

CDR3 length equals 14 residues. The germline gives CDR1 DFQATT, CDR2 SNEGSKA (reference sequence). Deletions cut 3 bases from V and 2 bases from J, with 13 bases between. Primers used in a second PCR of about 7 to 12 cycles were a sample-barcoded 5' primer and a J-beta primer mix. MiXCR was run by TCRdb on the 5' RACE reads, yielding one entry per CDR3 protein. This table has approximately 670,000 distinct CDR3 sequences, 40% to 45% appearing once. Concerning this clonotype: What it binds is not known.

This sequence originates from a man of 80 years or more in good health. The chain has TRBV20-1 and TRBJ2-5; a possible D gene is TRBD1 (6 bases). The sequenced material came from blood. CDR3 residues: CSASSGTPQETQYF. CDR3 DNA: TGCAGTGCTAGTTCCGGGACACCACAAGAGACCCAGTACTTC.